Reported below is one TCR beta chain. Seattle patients were enrolled while actively infected and followed longitudinally. The data belong to a study of blood T cell repertoires in COVID-19. As for the study in general: Specimens from acute and convalescent COVID-19 originated in the United States, Italy and Spain.

CDR1 is SGHAT, CDR2 FQNNGV, per germline. Between the trimmed V and J ends, which lost 3 bases and 3 bases, there was a span of 8 bases. The CDR3 extends over 13 amino acids. Under the authors' procedure: Cell counts per sample came from amplifying reference gene primers. Profiling relied on immunoSEQ multiplex PCR, and the TCRdb table lists in-frame clones only, not all of them. V, J and clone size derive from that table, while D and trimming were established from the DNA sequence. The repertoire holds tens of thousands of clones, with roughly 72% as singletons. The J gene is TRBJ1-1, the V gene TRBV11-2, with D tentatively TRBD1 (5 bases). The source of this sequence is a woman in her 70s with COVID-19, enrolled during active disease. Sequencing was done on a sample of peripheral blood. The DNA of the CDR3 is TGTGCCAGCAGCTTTTCCAGGGACACTGAAGCTTTCTTT. Translated, it gives CASSFSRDTEAFF.